This TCR beta chain was sequenced during a study of blood T cell repertoires in COVID-19. This clone was counted at least ten times. A read error may account for a junction end that differs from germline. TCRdb's copy holds only in-frame clones and misses some; the assay was immunoSEQ multiplex PCR. The repertoire holds 150,000 to 180,000 clones, roughly 80% seen once, with over 25% in the top ten. The CDR3 has 11 residues. CDR1 and CDR2 (germline): SEHNR, FQNEAQ (reference sequence). This chain uses TRBV7-9 with TRBJ2-7; TRBD2 is a possible D gene (5 bases). Material: peripheral blood. This clonotype was obtained from a woman in her sixties with acute or convalescent COVID-19. The CDR3 here is CASSSPSGKDF. The CDR3 coding sequence is TGTGCCAGCAGCTCGCCATCCGGGAAGGACTTC.